This T cell receptor (beta chain) is from a study of graft-versus-host responses after intestinal transplantation. Study summary: Transplant recipients had multivisceral, liver-intestinal, or isolated intestinal grafts. Induction with anti-thymocyte globulin, then tacrolimus and steroids for around three years, was given to all recipients. Overall study findings and caveats: Some GvH clones appeared in ileal mucosa or blood before recipient bone marrow.

As concerns this clone: Its antigen is still unknown.

Measured with immunoSEQ multiplex PCR; TCRdb has only the in-frame clones, and not every one. The sample has tens of thousands of clones, around nine tenths seen once. Per germline, CDR1 KGHSH and CDR2 LQKENI. V dropped 0 bases and J dropped 5 bases, with 10 bases sitting between them. CDR3 size: 14 residues. Sequencing used unstimulated CD8+ T cells sorted from spleen or lymph node cells, obtained before intestinal transplant. This TCR derives from a human donor who received an intestinal transplant. This sequence joins TRBV18 and TRBJ1-2; the D gene is possibly TRBD1 (5 bases). This CDR3 is CASSPPDTPYGYTF. The CDR3 coding sequence is TGTGCCAGCTCACCACCGGACACCCCTTATGGCTACACCTTC.